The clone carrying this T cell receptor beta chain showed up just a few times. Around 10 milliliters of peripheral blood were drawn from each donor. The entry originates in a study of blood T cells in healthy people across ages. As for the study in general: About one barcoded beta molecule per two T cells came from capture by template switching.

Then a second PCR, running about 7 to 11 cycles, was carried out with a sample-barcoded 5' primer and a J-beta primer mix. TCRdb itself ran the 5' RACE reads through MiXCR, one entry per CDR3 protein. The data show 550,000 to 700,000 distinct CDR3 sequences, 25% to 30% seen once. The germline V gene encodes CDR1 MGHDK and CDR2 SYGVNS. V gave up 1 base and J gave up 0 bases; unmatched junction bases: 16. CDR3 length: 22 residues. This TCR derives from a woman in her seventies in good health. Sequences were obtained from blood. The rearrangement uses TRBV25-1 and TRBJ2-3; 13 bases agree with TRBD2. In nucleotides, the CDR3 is TGTGCCAGCAGTGAATCGCTCCCCTCGAGACTAGCGGGGGGCCTTAGCACAGATACGCAGTATTTT. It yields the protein CASSESLPSRLAGGLSTDTQYF.